This TCR delta chain emerged from a study of gamma-delta T cells after stem cell transplantation. V was clipped by 3 bases and J by 2 bases, with 18 bases between them. The CDR3 spans 16 residues. Germline-derived CDR1 and CDR2 are GEAIGNYY and EKD. TCRdb fed the RT-PCR reads into CATT to redo clone calling. This repertoire shows a few thousand delta-chain clones, 25% to 35% found once; its top ten account for under 35%. The J gene is TRDJ1, the V gene TRDV2; a possible D gene is TRDD3 (6 bases). This sequence originates from a human donor. It is not recorded whose cells these are; they may come from a transplant donor. The specimen sequenced was gamma-delta T cells. This chain's CDR3 is CACDFMGATLTDKLIF. The CDR3 DNA follows: TGTGCCTGTGACTTTATGGGGGCTACGTTAACCGATAAACTCATCTTT.